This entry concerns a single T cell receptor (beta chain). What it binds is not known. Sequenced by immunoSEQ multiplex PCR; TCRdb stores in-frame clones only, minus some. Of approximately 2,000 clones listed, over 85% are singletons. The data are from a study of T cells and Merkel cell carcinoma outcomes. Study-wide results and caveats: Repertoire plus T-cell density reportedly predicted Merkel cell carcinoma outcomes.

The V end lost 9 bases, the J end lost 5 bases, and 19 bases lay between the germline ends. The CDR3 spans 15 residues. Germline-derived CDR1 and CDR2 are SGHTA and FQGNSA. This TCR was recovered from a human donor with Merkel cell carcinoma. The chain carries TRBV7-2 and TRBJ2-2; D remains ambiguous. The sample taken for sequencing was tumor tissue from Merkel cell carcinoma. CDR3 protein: CASREQFNPTGELFF. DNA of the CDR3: TGTGCCAGTAGAGAACAATTTAATCCAACCGGGGAGCTGTTTTTT. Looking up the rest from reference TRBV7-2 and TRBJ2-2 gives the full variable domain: GAGVSQSPSNKVTEKGKDVELRCDPISGHTALYWYRQSLGQGLEFLIYFQGNSAPDKSGLPSDRFSAERTGGSVSTLTIQRTQQEDSAVYLCASREQFNPTGELFFGEGSRLTVL.